One and the same sample provided the 6 T cell receptor beta chains below, sequenced in a study of blood T cell repertoires in COVID-19. The protocol was immunoSEQ multiplex PCR, while the TCRdb copy is restricted to in-frame clones and leaves out a portion. The table shows under 75,000 clones, with 80% to 90% occurring only once. The sample comprised peripheral blood. The receptors originated from a man aged 50 or older with acute or convalescent COVID-19.

V usage is TRBV18 and J usage is TRBJ2-1; 12 nucleotides align to TRBD2. The CDR3 covers 16 residues. The V gene's germline CDR1 is KGHSH and CDR2 LQKENI. V lost 3 bases to trimming and J lost 9 bases; unmatched junction nucleotides: 9. This chain's CDR3 is CASSPQETSGRGEQFF. In nucleotides, the CDR3 is TGTGCCAGCTCACCTCAAGAGACTAGCGGGAGAGGTGAGCAGTTCTTC.

The gene calls are TRBV4-1 and TRBJ2-1; the match to TRBD2 covers 11 bases. The CDR3 contains 16 residues. The V gene end was trimmed by 5 bases and the J gene end by 9 bases; junction bases not matched to a gene: 12. Germline V gives CDR1 MGHRA, CDR2 YSYEKL. CDR3 sequence reads: CASSTRTSGSFPEQFF. CDR3 DNA sequence: TGCGCCAGCAGCACCCGTACTAGCGGGAGCTTCCCTGAGCAGTTCTTC.

CDR3 nucleotide sequence: TGTGCCAGCAGAAATATTGCGGTAACCTACGAGCAGTACGTC. It translates to CASRNIAVTYEQYV. This chain uses TRBV5-6 with TRBJ2-7; D call uncertain. This CDR3 is 14 amino acids long. V was cut by 5 bases and J by 2 bases, with 14 bases left in between. Germline CDR1 SGHDT, CDR2 YYEEEE.

The chain is built from TRBV6-5 and TRBJ1-6; weak D call: TRBD1 (5 bases). This CDR3 comprises 15 residues. Per germline, CDR1 MNHEY and CDR2 SVGAGI. Trimming removed 6 bases at V and 7 bases at J, with 16 bases between. The CDR3 region is CASRGSGGGNSPLHF. CDR3 DNA: TGTGCCAGCAGGGGGTCGGGGGGTGGCAATTCACCCCTCCACTTT.

The V and J genes are TRBV3-1 (or the pseudogene TRBV3-2) and TRBJ1-5; D call uncertain. Germline V gene lookup returns CDR1 LGHDT and CDR2 YNNKEL (reference sequence). The CDR3 loop spans 14 amino acids. V lost 4 bases and J lost 7, with 14 bases in between. The CDR3 DNA sequence: TGTGCCAGCAGCCGGCCAAATCGTGGCCAGCCCCAGCATTTT. Its protein product is CASSRPNRGQPQHF.

The genes are TRBV28 and TRBJ2-3; D possibly corresponds to TRBD1 (6 bases). V gave up 6 bases and J gave up 2 bases, with 12 bases separating them. Germline V gene sequence: CDR1 MDHEN, CDR2 SYDVKM. The CDR3 has 14 residues. CDR3: CASRTDRSTDTQYF. The CDR3, as DNA: TGTGCCAGCAGAACGGACAGATCCACAGATACGCAGTATTTT.